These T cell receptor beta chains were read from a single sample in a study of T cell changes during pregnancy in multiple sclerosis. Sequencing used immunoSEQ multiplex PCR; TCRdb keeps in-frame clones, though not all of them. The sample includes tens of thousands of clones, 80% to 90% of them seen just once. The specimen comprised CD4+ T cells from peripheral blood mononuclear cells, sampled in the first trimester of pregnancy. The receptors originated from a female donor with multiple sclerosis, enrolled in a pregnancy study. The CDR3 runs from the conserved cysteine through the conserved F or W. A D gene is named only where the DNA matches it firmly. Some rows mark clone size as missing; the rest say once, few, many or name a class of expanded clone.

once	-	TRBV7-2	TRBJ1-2	CASSQERGSYGYTF	TGTGCCAGCAGCCAAGAAAGGGGTAGCTATGGCTACACCTTC
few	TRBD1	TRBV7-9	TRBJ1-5	CASSQGDGNQPQHF	TGTGCCAGCAGCCAGGGGGACGGCAATCAGCCCCAGCATTTT
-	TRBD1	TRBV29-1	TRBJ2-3	CSVTGGGTDTQYF	TGCAGCGTAACAGGGGGAGGAACAGATACGCAGTATTTT
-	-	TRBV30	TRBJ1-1	CAWSALGRGPNTEAFF	TGTGCCTGGAGCGCCCTGGGTAGAGGGCCGAACACTGAAGCTTTCTTT
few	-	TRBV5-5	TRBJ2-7	CASSLGGLRRGVEQYF	TGTGCCAGCAGCTTGGGGGGACTTCGCCGAGGGGTGGAGCAGTACTTC
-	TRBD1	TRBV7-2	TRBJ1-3	CASSVRGGGNTIYF	TGTGCCAGCAGCGTACGAGGGGGCGGAAACACCATATATTTT
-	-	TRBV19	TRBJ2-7	CASSSGGKAYEQYF	TGTGCCAGTAGCAGTGGGGGGAAGGCTTACGAGCAGTACTTC
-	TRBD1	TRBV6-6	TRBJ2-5	CASSRTGRRETQYF	TGTGCCAGCAGTCGGACAGGCCGGAGGGAGACCCAGTACTTC
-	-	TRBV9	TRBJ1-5	CASSRTPDTTSNQPQHF	TGTGCCAGCAGCCGAACCCCGGACACGACTAGCAATCAGCCCCAGCATTTT
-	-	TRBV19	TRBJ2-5	CASAGQWETQYF	TGTGCCAGTGCGGGGCAGTGGGAGACCCAGTACTTC
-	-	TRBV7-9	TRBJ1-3	CASAWGEHSGNTIYF	TGTGCCAGCGCTTGGGGGGAACACTCTGGAAACACCATATATTTT
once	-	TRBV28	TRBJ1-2	CASSSTYRGSGYGYTF	TGTGCCAGCAGTTCTACTTATCGGGGGAGCGGCTATGGCTACACCTTC
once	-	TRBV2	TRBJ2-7	CASMVEDSSYEQYF	TGTGCCAGCATGGTGGAGGATAGCTCCTACGAGCAGTACTTC
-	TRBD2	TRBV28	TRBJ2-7	CASRGGTSVHEQYF	TGTGCCAGCAGGGGCGGGACTAGCGTCCACGAGCAGTACTTC
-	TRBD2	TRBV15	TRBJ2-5	CATSRGDGRALETQYF	TGTGCCACCAGCAGAGGGGACGGGAGGGCCCTTGAGACCCAGTACTTC
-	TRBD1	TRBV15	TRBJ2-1	CATRTGTGAFNEQFF	TGTGCCACCAGAACCGGGACAGGGGCTTTTAATGAGCAGTTCTTC
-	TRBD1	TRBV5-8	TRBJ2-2	CASSNQGQVTGELFF	TGTGCCAGCAGCAACCAGGGACAGGTTACCGGGGAGCTGTTTTTT
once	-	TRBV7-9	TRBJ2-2	CASSEKTGYTGELFF	TGTGCCAGCAGCGAAAAGACGGGATACACCGGGGAGCTGTTTTTT
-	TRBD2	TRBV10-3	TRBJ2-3	CAISESASGRVYSSTDTQYF	TGTGCCATCAGTGAGTCGGCTAGCGGGAGGGTATATTCCTCCACAGATACGCAGTATTTT
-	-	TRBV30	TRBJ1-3	CAWSLFSGNTIYF	TGTGCCTGGAGTCTTTTCTCTGGAAACACCATATATTTT
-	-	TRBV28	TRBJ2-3	CASSLSYPDTQYF	TGTGCCAGCAGTTTGAGTTATCCAGATACGCAGTATTTT
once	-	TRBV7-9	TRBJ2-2	CASSLTDMGMVTGELFF	TGTGCCAGCAGCCTCACGGACATGGGGATGGTCACCGGGGAGCTGTTTTTT
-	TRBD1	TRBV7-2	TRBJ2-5	CASSSDRGGQETQYF	TGTGCCAGCAGCTCGGACAGGGGAGGGCAAGAGACCCAGTACTTC
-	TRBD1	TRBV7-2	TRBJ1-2	CASSTPDRGDAHGYTF	TGTGCCAGCAGCACACCGGACAGGGGGGACGCACATGGCTACACCTTC
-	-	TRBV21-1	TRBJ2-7	CASTHRGEQYF	TGTGCCAGCACCCACAGGGGCGAGCAGTACTTC
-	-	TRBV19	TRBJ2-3	CASSPRSSITDTQYF	TGTGCCAGTAGCCCCCGGTCATCCATCACAGATACGCAGTATTTT
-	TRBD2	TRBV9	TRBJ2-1	CASSPHIGSSGSSYNEQFF	TGTGCCAGCAGCCCCCATATCGGGTCTAGCGGGAGCTCCTACAATGAGCAGTTCTTC
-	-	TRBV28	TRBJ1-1	CASSFSSGLEGDTEAFF	TGTGCCAGCAGTTTCTCCTCGGGTCTCGAGGGGGACACTGAAGCTTTCTTT
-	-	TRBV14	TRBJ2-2	CASSAEGTGELFF	TGTGCCAGCAGCGCGGAGGGCACCGGGGAGCTGTTTTTT
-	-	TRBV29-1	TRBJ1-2	CSVETAGGYTF	TGCAGCGTTGAGACAGCGGGAGGCTACACCTTC
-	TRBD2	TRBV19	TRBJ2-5	CASSIGLIAGSPRETQYF	TGTGCCAGTAGTATTGGGTTAATAGCGGGGAGCCCTAGAGAGACCCAGTACTTC
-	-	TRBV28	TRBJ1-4	CASSGVIRKLFF	TGTGCCAGCAGCGGGGTTATCAGGAAACTGTTTTTT
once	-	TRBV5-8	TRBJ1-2	CASSRGTIPNYGYTF	TGTGCCAGCAGCCGGGGAACAATCCCTAACTATGGCTACACCTTC
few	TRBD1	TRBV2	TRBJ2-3	CASSTRQGGSPNTDTQYF	TGTGCCAGCAGTACAAGACAGGGGGGTTCTCCCAACACAGATACGCAGTATTTT
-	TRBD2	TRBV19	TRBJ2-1	CASRWTSGSDWGPYEQFF	TGTGCCAGTAGGTGGACTAGCGGGAGTGATTGGGGGCCATATGAGCAGTTCTTC
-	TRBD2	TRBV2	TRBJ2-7	CASKLLAGGNEQYF	TGTGCCAGCAAATTACTAGCGGGAGGGAACGAGCAGTACTTC
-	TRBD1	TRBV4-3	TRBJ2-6	CASSQDSDRAEARANVLTF	TGCGCCAGCAGCCAGGATTCGGACAGGGCTGAGGCAAGGGCCAACGTCCTGACTTTC
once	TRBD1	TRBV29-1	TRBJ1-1	CSVVRGGQGDIEAFF	TGCAGCGTTGTCCGCGGAGGACAGGGCGACATTGAAGCTTTCTTT
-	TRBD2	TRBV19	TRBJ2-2	CASSRRTSGANTGELFF	TGTGCCAGTAGTAGGAGGACTAGCGGAGCGAACACCGGGGAGCTGTTTTTT
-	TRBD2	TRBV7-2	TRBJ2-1	CASSRQASGTPLSNEQFF	TGTGCCAGCAGCCGGCAGGCTAGCGGGACTCCCTTAAGCAATGAGCAGTTCTTC
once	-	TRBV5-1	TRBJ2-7	CASSLKGDEQYF	TGCGCCAGCAGCTTGAAAGGGGACGAGCAGTACTTC
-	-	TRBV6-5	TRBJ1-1	CASSPETGILSGAFF	TGTGCCAGCAGTCCAGAAACCGGGATCCTCTCCGGGGCTTTCTTT
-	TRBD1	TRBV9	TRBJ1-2	CASSGSVTGAYGYTF	TGTGCCAGCAGCGGAAGTGTCACAGGGGCCTATGGCTACACCTTC
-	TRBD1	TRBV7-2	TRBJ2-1	CASSGTPIRIGGAYNEQFF	TGTGCCAGCAGCGGGACACCTATTCGTATAGGGGGCGCCTACAATGAGCAGTTCTTC
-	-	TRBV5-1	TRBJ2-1	CASRAGSITLNEQFF	TGCGCCAGCAGGGCGGGGTCGATTACCTTGAATGAGCAGTTCTTC
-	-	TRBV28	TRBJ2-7	CASSLWALQGEQYF	TGTGCCAGCAGTTTATGGGCACTCCAGGGGGAGCAGTACTTC
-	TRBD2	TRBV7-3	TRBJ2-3	CASSSSGIRTDTQYF	TGTGCCAGCAGCTCTAGCGGGATCCGCACAGATACGCAGTATTTT
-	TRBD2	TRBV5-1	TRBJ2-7	CASSSGVAGDYEQYF	TGCGCCAGCAGCTCCGGGGTAGCGGGGGACTACGAGCAGTACTTC
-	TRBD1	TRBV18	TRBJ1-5	CASSRDRGNQPQHF	TGTGCCAGCTCTAGGGACAGAGGCAATCAGCCCCAGCATTTT
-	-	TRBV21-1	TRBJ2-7	CASSKQTGETYYEQYF	TGTGCCAGCAGCAAGCAAACAGGGGAGACCTACTACGAGCAGTACTTC